Given below is one T cell receptor beta chain in context. The target antigen is unknown. The CDR3 has 13 amino acids. Unmatched junction bases numbered 3, after V lost 8 bases and J lost 2 bases. Per the germline V gene, CDR1 is MDHEN and CDR2 is SYDVKM. Systemic immunosuppression or a history of autoimmune disease excluded patients. Clones were sequenced by immunoSEQ multiplex PCR, and TCRdb holds only the in-frame ones, with some missing. The data show about 110,000 clones, with 90% seen just once and 0.48% held by the top ten. This entry is derived from a study of OX40 agonist ivuxolimab in advanced cancers. Across the study: Ivuxolimab was delivered to patients intravenously every 2 weeks at doses spanning 0.01 to 10 mg/kg. Under the entry rules, prior anti-PD-1, anti-PD-L1 or anti-CTLA-4 therapy was allowed, and about 40% had some. Findings of the study overall: At doses 0.1 to 3.0 mg/kg, CD4+ and CD8+ clones expanded.

Here the sequenced sample was CD4+ or CD8+ T cells sorted from blood, taken in a trial of the OX40 agonist ivuxolimab. The receptor was isolated from an adult with an advanced solid tumor such as melanoma, head and neck, liver or kidney cancer. The chain is built from TRBV28 and TRBJ2-5; 9 bases match TRBD1. The CDR3 DNA reads TGTGCCAGCGGACAGGGGTTACAAGAGACCCAGTACTTC. It specifies CASGQGLQETQYF.